This TCR beta chain was recovered during a study of cytomegalovirus exposure and HLA in healthy donors (TCRdb year 2017). At the level of the whole study: According to an earlier analysis of a few hundred of the donors, about 190 million T cells yielded approximately 120 million unique TCR beta sequences and 276 Gb of sequence data. An early release covering roughly 600 HLA-typed donors comprised about 320 gigabases of sequencing data and 65 million to 100 million unique TCR sequences. Of the 300 to 450 genotyped donors, less than 90% were placed in the genetic ancestry cluster associated with self-reported Caucasian donors. The study aimed to test whether cataloging public T cell receptors could reveal signatures of past pathogen exposure. The T cell repertoires of 666 subjects were profiled by immunosequencing and related to cytomegalovirus serostatus. In addition to the first cohort of 650 to 750 subjects, a separate validation cohort of approximately 110 different subjects was used. To predict cytomegalovirus infection status, the study brought together high-throughput TCR immunosequencing, statistical association of individual TCRs with disease status, and machine learning. A later analysis re-analyzed previously published TCR beta repertoires from approximately 670 donors and added high-resolution HLA genotyping to study TCR occurrence patterns. The later analysis used no new phenotypic data to find candidate immune exposures, relying instead on TCR beta sequences and their occurrence across donors. An earlier analysis of around 580 of the donors used high-throughput TCR beta sequencing to judge whether each TCR beta V gene segment behaved as functional or pseudogenic. Donor age, sex, ethnicity and CMV serostatus were compiled together with the repertoire data. A later genetic analysis used genome-wide SNP genotypes for about 65% of the roughly 670 donors, treating that subset as a discovery cohort. All discovery cohort repertoires had been generated using a single sequencing platform. Class I and class II HLA loci were covered by the typing at four-digit resolution. The number of typed donors differed by locus: roughly 629-640 for A, B, C, DRB1 and DQB1; 522 for DQA1; around 610 for DPA1; and around 470 for DPB1. Roughly 5 DR-DQ haplotypes were handled as single units for association and clustering, since linkage in the cohort was strong. Among 300 to 450 genotyped donors of the cohort, an average of around 240,000 unique TCR beta nucleotide sequences were sequenced per donor, approximately 20% of them non-productive.

Results and caveats for the whole study, not just this receptor: Roughly uniform sequencing depth across donors was assumed in presence/absence analyses, although this assumption may not hold. For the cohort, immune exposure information was limited to CMV serostatus. The sequencing pipeline was judged likely to have produced a cluster of highly shared sequence variants as a technical artifact. Broadly in line with IMGT annotations, most TCR beta V segments showed up in productive rearrangements about 90% or about 30% of the time in an earlier analysis of approximately 640 of the donors. It was suggested by the authors that the approach could potentially be generalized to other disease states and immunological phenotypes. In a later analysis, HLA-associated TCR beta chains were found to be more clonally expanded and to have lower generation probabilities than equally common non-associated chains. In both the original and validation cohorts, the classifier was reported to diagnose cytomegalovirus status with high specificity and sensitivity. Most CMV-associated TCR beta chains appeared to be HLA-restricted in a later analysis, and the HLA associations seemed to be driven largely by CMV exposure. According to a later analysis, TCR association rates differed among HLA loci, with DRB1 alleles showing the most associated TCRs and HLA-C alleles showing the fewest. When HLA alleles, especially DR and DQ, strongly co-occurred, attributing TCR associations to individual alleles was difficult. Across donors, most TCR sequences were observed very rarely, whereas some public TCRs were present in many individuals. Compared with the roughly 720-donor mean, donors in an Asian-associated ancestry cluster had fewer N-insertions in productive TCRs, according to a later genetic analysis. In a later analysis, several top co-occurrence clusters were reported to appear linked to parvovirus B19, influenza, CMV and Epstein-Barr virus. Because counts were too low, some 17 rarely observed V segments, including chromosome 9 orphons, were excluded from the earlier analysis of several hundred of the donors. A further reported finding was that TCR beta sequences accurately predicted the HLA-A and HLA-B alleles for most subjects in the first cohort. Linkage disequilibrium might explain the correlated functional status among segregating V segments, but an unknown experimental factor could not be excluded. The study gave a list of over 150 TCR beta chains associated with cytomegalovirus. The cohort was sequenced for TCR beta chains only, and without alpha or paired-chain data the features that could be detected were limited. Specific HLA alleles were associated with roughly 17,000 TCR beta sequences at a false discovery rate of 0.05 in a later analysis. HLA typing was unavailable for some donors at each locus, so association tests used only the typed subset. In vitro tests confirmed that a few of the cytomegalovirus-associated TCR beta chains recognize cytomegalovirus antigens. V-gene and J-gene trimming of TCR beta chains was associated with a missense DCLRE1C variant in a later genetic analysis, and the association was replicated in an independent cohort. Some IMGT-functional V segments, including TRBV6-2 and TRBV6-3, could not be told apart with the 87-base-pair reads, so those segments were excluded.

The library was generated by the immunoSEQ multiplex PCR assay. The multiplex PCR relied on a mix of 60 forward primers for TCR Vbeta segments and 13 reverse primers for TCR Jbeta segments. A multiplex PCR assay on genomic DNA amplified the CDR3 region of rearranged TCR beta genes. The amplified TCR beta libraries were sequenced on the Illumina HiSeq System as 87-base-pair reads. Concerning the study's data processing: A later analysis tallied 80 million to 95 million unique TCR beta chains across the 610 or so repertoires, and about 10 million of those chains were shared by two or more donors. A nearest-neighbor algorithm error-corrected the raw reads and collapsed the reads into unique sequences, merging closely related sequences to remove PCR and sequencing errors. V, D and J gene segments were assigned by aligning CDR3 sequences to IMGT reference sequences. Each retained sequence needed at least a six-nucleotide match to both a V gene segment and a J gene segment. Rearrangements were called productive when the CDR3 lacked stop codons and stayed in frame with V and J; all others were non-productive. Following IMGT convention, CDR3 was defined as the stretch from the second conserved V-encoded cysteine up to the conserved J-encoded phenylalanine. The earlier analysis of more than 450 of the donors excluded sequences that lacked an unambiguous match to a single V gene segment. An earlier analysis of 587 of the donors classified V segments as functional when productive rearrangements were above 56.7% and as segregating when the standard deviation between donors was above 5%. A statistical classification framework was built for diagnosing cytomegalovirus status from the catalog of TCR beta chain sequences. V and J gene assignment, in a later analysis, came from comparing TCR nucleotide sequences with IMGT/GENE-DB human TR gene sequences. The TCRdist pipeline was used in a later analysis to assign CDR3 sequences and most-parsimonious VDJ recombination scenarios. In a later analysis, each TCR beta chain was defined by its CDR3 amino acid sequence together with its V-gene family, and reads without a unique V-gene family were excluded. In a later analysis, 500 to 650 highly shared, low-generation-probability nucleotide sequences were removed to address suspected cross-contamination and a sequencing artifact. In a later analysis, a clonal expansion index for each public chain was calculated from normalized within-repertoire ranks of inferred template counts. In a later analysis, generation probabilities were computed with a VDJ recombination model fitted to out-of-frame rearrangements, and the resulting probabilities were checked against IGoR. In a later analysis, hypergeometric tests were used to score TCR-TCR, TCR-HLA and TCR-CMV co-occurrence, with a repertoire-size bias correction applied to TCR pairs. To estimate false discovery rates, a later analysis permuted the HLA or CMV assignments 20 times. A later analysis grouped co-occurring TCRs with DBSCAN, adding TCRdist sequence similarity when clustering within HLA-allele-positive subsets. Repertoires with fewer than 30,000 or more than 120,000 public chains, plus five repertoires with anomalous nucleotide sharing, were excluded from co-occurrence clustering. As stored in TCRdb, this immuneACCESS dataset retains in-frame rearrangements with V and J assigned. A fraction of the clones does not appear; measured against another copy, unresolved V genes explain less than half of the discrepancy, and the remainder lacks a known reason. V and J calls and clone size are those listed in that table; D and trimming were worked out from the DNA. Present in this sample are some 150,000 clones, 82% of which were seen just once. About 7.4% of the sample lies in the top ten.

The CDR3, cysteine through phenylalanine, is 14 amino acids long. Just the 42-base CDR3 DNA is kept, in frame starting at base 1. V is reduced by 0 bases and J by 5 bases, leaving a spacing of 9 bases between them. Via the germline V gene (reference sequence), CDR1 is LNHNV and CDR2 YYDKDF. The cohort consisted of 600 to 700 healthy bone marrow donors. At the time of sampling, every cohort member was nominally healthy, though immune exposures that went unrecorded were likely present. The donor was CMV seropositive and was included in the group of 250 to 300 seropositive cohort members. A peripheral blood sample was provided by each donor, and peripheral blood mononuclear cells were used for TCR beta sequencing. The Qiagen DNeasy Blood Extraction Kit was used to extract genomic DNA from the blood cell samples. Of note for this clone: Its antigen remains unidentified. Per-base qualities were not stored, and no clone one base away is much larger.

The clonotype originates from a woman in her 50s in good health and CMV-seropositive. The sample taken for sequencing was PBMCs. The sequence is built from TRBV15 and TRBJ2-3; tentative D gene TRBD2, with 5 bases matching. The base sequence is TGTGCCACCAGCAGAGATCGGGGTCAAGATACGCAGTATTTT. The resulting protein is CATSRDRGQDTQYF.